The source of this T cell receptor (beta chain) is a study of shared clonotypes between healthy human individuals. Data came from immunoSEQ multiplex PCR; TCRdb stores just in-frame clones and leaves some out. The sample carries hundreds of thousands of clones, less than 97% recorded once. Terminally differentiated effector memory CD45RA+ cells were excluded by CCR7 positive selection of CD45RO-negative cells. The donor population consisted of healthy HIV-negative adults with no recent acute infections or vaccinations. Whole-study results and caveats: Only a few donors were included, so the genetic and exposure-history diversity represented was limited. Among donors, the sharing of clonotypes was expected to be influenced by sequencing depth. Generally, naive subsets (rather than memory subsets) showed larger estimated richness.

V gave up 4 bases and J gave up 0 bases, with 7 bases separating them. The CDR3 covers 14 residues. Per the germline V gene, CDR1 is LNHDA and CDR2 is SQIVND (reference sequence). A word on this clone: Its antigen is currently unknown.

The chain links TRBV19 to TRBJ2-1; D uncertain. Sequenced: naive CD8+ T cells sorted from blood. This TCR came from a woman in her 30s in good health. The chain's CDR3 is CASSNPGSYNEQFF. In DNA form, the CDR3 reads TGTGCCAGTAGTAATCCAGGCTCCTACAATGAGCAGTTCTTC.